This TCR beta chain was identified during a study of CD8+CD57+ T cells in acquired aplastic anemia. Across the study: Each DNA sample taken from sorted CD4+ and CD8+ cells came to approximately 3.3 ug on average. About 9.8 million reads, on average, were obtained for CD4+ cells from healthy donors.

TCR beta VDJ combinations and CDR3 sequences were profiled from genomic DNA. TCRdb itself ran the reads through MiXCR, one entry per CDR3 protein. Of 33,000 or so distinct CDR3 sequences in the sample, under 80% were seen once. Overall study results and limits: The study found no significant CD8+ Simpson's diversity difference between patients and controls. Sharing between patients and controls was observed for twenty-nine CD8+ CDR3 sequences.

The CDR3 is 15 residues long. The germline V gene has CDR1 SQVTM and CDR2 ANQGSEA. Concerning this clonotype: Its antigen remains unidentified. A read error may account for a junction end that differs from germline.

The chain uses TRBV29-1 and TRBJ1-1; 9 nucleotides agree with TRBD1. Sample: sorted CD4+, CD8+, or CD8+CD57+ T cells (not recorded which) from PBMCs. This receptor was taken from a human donor in good health, serving as a control. For the CDR3, the DNA is TGCAGCGCTGAACAGGGGGCTACGATGAACACCGAAGCTTTCTTT. This gives the protein CSAEQGATMNTEAFF.